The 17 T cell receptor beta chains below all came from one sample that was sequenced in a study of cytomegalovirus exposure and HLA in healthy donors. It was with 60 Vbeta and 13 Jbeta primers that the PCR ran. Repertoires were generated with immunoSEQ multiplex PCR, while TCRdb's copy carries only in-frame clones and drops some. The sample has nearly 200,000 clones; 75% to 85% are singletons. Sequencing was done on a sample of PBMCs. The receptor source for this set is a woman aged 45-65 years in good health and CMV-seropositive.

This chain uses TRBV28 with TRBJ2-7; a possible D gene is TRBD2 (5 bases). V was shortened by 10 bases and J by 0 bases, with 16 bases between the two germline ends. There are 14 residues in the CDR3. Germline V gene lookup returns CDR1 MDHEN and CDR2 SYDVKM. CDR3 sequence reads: CATKGERSSYEQYF. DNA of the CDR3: TGTGCCACCAAGGGAGAACGGAGCTCCTACGAGCAGTACTTC.

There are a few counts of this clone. The CDR3 sequence is CASSQPETSRRETQYF. CDR3 nucleotide sequence: TGTGCCAGCAGCCAACCGGAGACTAGCCGGAGAGAGACCCAGTACTTC. The chain carries TRBV14 and TRBJ2-5, with 7 bases aligning to TRBD2. Per the germline V gene, CDR1 is SGHDN and CDR2 is FVKESK. CDR3 length: 16 residues. V lost 2 bases, J lost 4 bases, and 10 bases stayed unmatched.

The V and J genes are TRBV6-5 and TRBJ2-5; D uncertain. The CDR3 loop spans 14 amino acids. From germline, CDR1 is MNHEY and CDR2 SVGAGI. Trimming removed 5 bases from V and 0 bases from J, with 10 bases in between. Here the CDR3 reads CASSRTVHQETQYF. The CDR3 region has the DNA TGTGCCAGCAGTAGAACAGTCCACCAAGAGACCCAGTACTTC.

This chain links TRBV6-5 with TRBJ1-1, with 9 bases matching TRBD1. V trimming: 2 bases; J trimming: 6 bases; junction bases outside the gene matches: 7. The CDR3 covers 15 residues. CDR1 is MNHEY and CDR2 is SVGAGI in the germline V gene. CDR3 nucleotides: TGTGCCAGCAGTTACACAGAGGACAGGGGCCCTGAAGCTTTCTTT. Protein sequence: CASSYTEDRGPEAFF.

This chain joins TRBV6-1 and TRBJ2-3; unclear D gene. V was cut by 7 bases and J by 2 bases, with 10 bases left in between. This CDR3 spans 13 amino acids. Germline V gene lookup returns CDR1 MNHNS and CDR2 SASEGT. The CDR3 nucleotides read TGTGCCAGCAAGTACAGTCTCACAGATACGCAGTATTTT. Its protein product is CASKYSLTDTQYF.

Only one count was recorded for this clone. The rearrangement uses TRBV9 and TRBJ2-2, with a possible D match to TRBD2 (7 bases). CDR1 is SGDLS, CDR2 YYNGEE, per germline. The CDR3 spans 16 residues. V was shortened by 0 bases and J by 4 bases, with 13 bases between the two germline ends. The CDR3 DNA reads TGTGCCAGCAGCGTAGAGGGGGGGGGCTTCACCGGGGAGCTGTTTTTT. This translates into CASSVEGGGFTGELFF.

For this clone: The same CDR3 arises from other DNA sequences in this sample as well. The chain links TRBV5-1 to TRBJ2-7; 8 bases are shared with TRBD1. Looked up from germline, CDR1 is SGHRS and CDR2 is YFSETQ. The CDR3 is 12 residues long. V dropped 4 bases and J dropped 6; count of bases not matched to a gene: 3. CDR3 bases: TGCGCCAGCAGCCAAGACAGGGGCGAGCAGTACTTC. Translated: CASSQDRGEQYF.

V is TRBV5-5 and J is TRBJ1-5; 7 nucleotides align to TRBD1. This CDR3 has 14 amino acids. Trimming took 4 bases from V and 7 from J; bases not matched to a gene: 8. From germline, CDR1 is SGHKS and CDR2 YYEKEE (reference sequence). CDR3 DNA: TGTGCCAGCAGCCTACAGGGGAAGGAACAGCCCCAGCATTTT. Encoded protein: CASSLQGKEQPQHF.

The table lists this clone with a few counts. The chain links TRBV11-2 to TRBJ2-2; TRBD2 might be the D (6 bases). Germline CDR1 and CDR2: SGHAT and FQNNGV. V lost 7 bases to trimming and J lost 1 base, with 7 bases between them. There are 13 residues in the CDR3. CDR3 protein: CASTGENTGELFF. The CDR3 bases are TGTGCCAGCACGGGAGAGAACACCGGGGAGCTGTTTTTT.

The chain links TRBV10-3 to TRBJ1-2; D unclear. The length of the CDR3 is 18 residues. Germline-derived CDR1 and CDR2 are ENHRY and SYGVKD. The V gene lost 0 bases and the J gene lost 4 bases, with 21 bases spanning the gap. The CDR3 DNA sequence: TGTGCCATCAGTGAGTCACCGGGAGTGGAAGGAGTTACCTATGGCTACACCTTC. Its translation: CAISESPGVEGVTYGYTF.

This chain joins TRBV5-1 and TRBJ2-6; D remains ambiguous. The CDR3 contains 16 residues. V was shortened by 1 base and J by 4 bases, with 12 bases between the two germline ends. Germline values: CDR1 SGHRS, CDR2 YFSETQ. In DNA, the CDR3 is TGCGCCAGCAGCTTGTTCTCCCTGAGAGGGGCCAACGTCCTGACTTTC. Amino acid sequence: CASSLFSLRGANVLTF.

CDR3 loop: CASSSTGATNEKLFF. CDR3 in DNA: TGCGCCAGCAGCTCAACAGGGGCAACTAATGAAAAACTGTTTTTT. The J gene is TRBJ1-4, the V gene TRBV5-1; 7 bases are a match to TRBD1. J lost 0 bases, V lost 3 bases, and 2 bases had no gene match. The V gene's germline CDR1 is SGHRS and CDR2 YFSETQ. This CDR3 is 15 amino acids long.

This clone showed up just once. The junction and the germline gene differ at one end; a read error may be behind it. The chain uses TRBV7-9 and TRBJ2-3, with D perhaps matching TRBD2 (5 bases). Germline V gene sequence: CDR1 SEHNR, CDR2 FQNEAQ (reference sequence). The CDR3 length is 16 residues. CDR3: CSSSLGSELSTDTQYF. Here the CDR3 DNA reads TGTTCCAGCAGCTTAGGGAGCGAACTAAGCACAGATACGCAGTATTTT.

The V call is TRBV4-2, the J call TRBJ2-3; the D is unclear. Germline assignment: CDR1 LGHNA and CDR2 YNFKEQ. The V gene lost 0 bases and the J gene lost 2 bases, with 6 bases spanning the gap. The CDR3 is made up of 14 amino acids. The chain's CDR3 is CASSQDRTTDTQYF. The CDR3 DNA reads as TGTGCCAGCAGCCAAGATAGAACCACAGATACGCAGTATTTT.

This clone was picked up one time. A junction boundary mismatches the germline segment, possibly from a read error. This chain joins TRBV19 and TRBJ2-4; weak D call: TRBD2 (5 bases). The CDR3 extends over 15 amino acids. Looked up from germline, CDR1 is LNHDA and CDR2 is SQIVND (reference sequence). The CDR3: CASNLGAGLKNSQYF. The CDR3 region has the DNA TGTGCCAGTAACCTGGGCGCGGGTCTCAAAAACAGTCAGTACTTC.

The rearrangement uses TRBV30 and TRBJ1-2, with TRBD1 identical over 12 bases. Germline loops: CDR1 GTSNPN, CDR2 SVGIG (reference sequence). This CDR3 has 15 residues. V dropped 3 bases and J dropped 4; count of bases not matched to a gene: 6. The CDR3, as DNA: TGTGCCTGGAGGATAGGGACAGGGGGCACCTATGGCTACACCTTC. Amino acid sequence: CAWRIGTGGTYGYTF.

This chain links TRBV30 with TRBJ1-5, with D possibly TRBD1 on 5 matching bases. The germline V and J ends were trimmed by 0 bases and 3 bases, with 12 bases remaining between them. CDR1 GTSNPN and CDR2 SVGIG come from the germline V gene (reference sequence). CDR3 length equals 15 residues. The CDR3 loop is CAWSVEAGLNQPQHF. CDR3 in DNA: TGTGCCTGGAGTGTAGAGGCAGGGCTCAATCAGCCCCAGCATTTT.